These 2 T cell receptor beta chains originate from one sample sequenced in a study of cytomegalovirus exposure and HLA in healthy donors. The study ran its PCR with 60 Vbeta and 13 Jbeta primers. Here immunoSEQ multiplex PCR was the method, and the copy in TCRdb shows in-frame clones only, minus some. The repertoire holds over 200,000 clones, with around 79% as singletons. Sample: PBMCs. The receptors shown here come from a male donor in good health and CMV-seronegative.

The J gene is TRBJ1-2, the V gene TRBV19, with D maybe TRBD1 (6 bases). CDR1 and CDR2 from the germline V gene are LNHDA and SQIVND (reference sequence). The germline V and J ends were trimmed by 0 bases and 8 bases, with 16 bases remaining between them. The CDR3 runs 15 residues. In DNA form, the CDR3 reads TGTGCCAGTAGTATAGATCAAAACAGGGAGTACGGCTACACCTTC. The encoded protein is CASSIDQNREYGYTF.

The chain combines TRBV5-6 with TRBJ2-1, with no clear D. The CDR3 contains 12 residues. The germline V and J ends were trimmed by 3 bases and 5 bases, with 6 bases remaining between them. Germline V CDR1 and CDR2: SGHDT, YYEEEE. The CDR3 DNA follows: TGTGCCAGCAGCTCGACACACAATGAGCAGTTCTTC. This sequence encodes CASSSTHNEQFF.